This entry lists 10 T cell receptor beta chains sequenced from one sample in a study of cytomegalovirus exposure and HLA in healthy donors. The repertoire was sequenced with immunoSEQ multiplex PCR; TCRdb's copy has only in-frame clones and lacks some. The sample carries fewer than 250,000 clones, roughly 84% recorded once. What was sequenced was PBMCs. The receptors were gathered from a woman aged 18-29 years in good health and CMV-seropositive.

The chain combines TRBV7-8 with TRBJ1-2, with unresolved D. Germline assignment: CDR1 SGHVS and CDR2 FQNEAQ. The V end lost 5 bases, the J end lost 7 bases, and 17 bases lay between the germline ends. This CDR3 spans 14 amino acids. CDR3 amino acids: CASSGYDLSAGYTF. The CDR3 DNA reads as TGTGCCAGCAGCGGCTATGATCTCAGCGCTGGCTACACCTTC.

V usage is TRBV27 and J usage is TRBJ2-4, with 7 bases that match TRBD1. This CDR3 contains 17 residues. Germline assignment: CDR1 MNHEY and CDR2 SMNVEV (reference sequence). Unmatched junction bases numbered 11, after V lost 6 bases and J lost 0 bases. The DNA of the CDR3 is TGTGCCAGCAGAAGGACAGGTAGGGACCTAGCCAAAAACATTCAGTACTTC. Its translation is CASRRTGRDLAKNIQYF.

The J gene is TRBJ2-7, the V gene TRBV4-2; TRBD2 agrees at 9 bases. V gave up 0 bases and J gave up 5 bases; unmatched junction bases: 8. Germline V gene sequence: CDR1 LGHNA, CDR2 YNFKEQ. The CDR3 extends over 16 amino acids. The CDR3 is CASSQEEGGRAHEQYF. CDR3 bases: TGTGCCAGCAGCCAAGAGGAGGGCGGGAGGGCCCACGAGCAGTACTTC.

The chain recombines TRBV11-1 with TRBJ2-3; TRBD2 matches at 15 bases. V was clipped by 5 bases and J by 2 bases; unmatched bases: 5. The CDR3 spans 17 residues. Germline CDR1 reads SGHAT; CDR2 reads FQDESV (reference sequence). This chain's CDR3 is CASSPGLAGGYTDTQYF. The CDR3 DNA reads TGTGCCAGCAGCCCCGGACTAGCGGGAGGGTACACAGATACGCAGTATTTT. The full variable domain, in which reference TRBV11-1 and TRBJ2-3 provide the parts outside the CDR3, is EAEVAQSPRYKITEKSQAVAFWCDPISGHATLYWYRQILGQGPELLVQFQDESVVDDSQLPKDRFSAERLKGVDSTLKIQPAELGDSAMYLCASSPGLAGGYTDTQYFGPGTRLTVL.

Turning to this clone: One junction end does not reproduce the germline sequence, and a read error may be involved. This chain connects TRBV28 to TRBJ1-1; TRBD1 agrees at 9 bases. Germline-derived CDR1 and CDR2 are MDHEN and SYDVKM. This CDR3 is 16 amino acids long. CDR3 coding DNA: TGTGCCAGCGGTTTGTTTTTGACAGGGGGGAACACTGAAGCTTTCTTT. Amino acid sequence: CASGLFLTGGNTEAFF.

Here the CDR3 reads CASSFQSYEQYF. The CDR3 DNA sequence: TGTGCCAGCAGCTTCCAATCCTACGAGCAGTACTTC. The gene calls are TRBV7-9 and TRBJ2-7; D gene uncertain. Per germline, CDR1 SEHNR and CDR2 FQNEAQ (reference sequence). The CDR3 runs 12 residues. Trimming removed 3 bases from V and 1 base from J, with 4 bases in between.

The rearrangement uses TRBV6-1 and TRBJ2-7; weak D call: TRBD2 (6 bases). V lost 2 bases and J lost 5, with 16 bases in between. The germline V gene has CDR1 MNHNS and CDR2 SASEGT. The CDR3 covers 15 residues. In nucleotides, the CDR3 is TGTGCCAGCAGTGAACTACCCGGGGAGGCCCACGAGCAGTACTTC. Protein product: CASSELPGEAHEQYF.

The gene calls are TRBV28 and TRBJ1-2; no clear D. V dropped 8 bases and J dropped 3 bases, with 7 bases sitting between them. The CDR3 runs to 11 residues. The germline V gene encodes CDR1 MDHEN and CDR2 SYDVKM. CDR3 nucleotides: TGTGCCAGCGGTCCAGACTATGGCTACACCTTC. It encodes CASGPDYGYTF.

The rearrangement links TRBV9 to TRBJ2-7, with TRBD2 matching 7 bases. The ends lost 0 bases at V and 5 bases at J; junction bases unmatched: 11. The CDR3 sequence is 16 residues long. Germline loops: CDR1 SGDLS, CDR2 YYNGEE. The CDR3 loop is CASSVAAGRAMNEQYF. As DNA, the CDR3 is TGTGCCAGCAGCGTAGCTGCGGGGAGGGCCATGAACGAGCAGTACTTC.

Comments on this clone: Other nucleotide sequences in the sample specify the same CDR3. This chain links TRBV6-1 with TRBJ2-7; 7 nucleotides match TRBD2. CDR1 MNHNS and CDR2 SASEGT come from the germline V gene. The CDR3 runs 14 residues. The junction had 2 bases not matched to a gene; V was cut back by 0 bases and J by 3 bases. CDR3 nucleotide sequence: TGTGCCAGCAGTGAAGCGGGGGGGATCTACGAGCAGTACTTC. Translating it yields CASSEAGGIYEQYF.